Listed here are 17 T cell receptor beta chains from one sample, sequenced in a study of OX40 agonist ivuxolimab in advanced cancers. Repertoires were generated with immunoSEQ multiplex PCR, while TCRdb's copy carries only in-frame clones and drops some. The sample has roughly 28,000 clones; approximately 90% are singletons. This specimen consisted of CD4+ or CD8+ T cells sorted from blood, obtained in a trial of the OX40 agonist ivuxolimab. All receptors come from an adult with an advanced solid tumor such as melanoma, head and neck, liver or kidney cancer.

This chain joins TRBV9 and TRBJ1-2; D unclear. V was trimmed by 0 bases and J by 0 bases, leaving 9 bases between them. Germline values: CDR1 SGDLS, CDR2 YYNGEE. The CDR3 runs 15 residues. DNA for the CDR3: TGTGCCAGCAGCGTAGGGAGCATAGCTAACTATGGCTACACCTTC. Protein sequence: CASSVGSIANYGYTF.

The chain joins TRBV29-1 to TRBJ1-3; TRBD1 agrees at 9 bases. J lost 2 bases, V lost 5 bases, and 4 bases had no gene match. This CDR3 contains 14 residues. Germline V lookup: CDR1 SQVTM, CDR2 ANQGSEA. Here the CDR3 reads CSVTDRGAGNTIYF. CDR3 bases: TGCAGCGTTACTGACAGGGGGGCTGGAAACACCATATATTTT.

The CDR3: CASSPGQGQKTQYF. DNA for the CDR3: TGTGCCAGCAGTCCCGGGCAGGGTCAAAAGACCCAGTACTTC. The chain has TRBV27 and TRBJ2-5; TRBD1 might be the D (5 bases). The CDR3 covers 14 residues. V lost 5 bases to trimming and J lost 6 bases, with 16 bases between them. Germline CDR1 is MNHEY and CDR2 is SMNVEV (reference sequence).

The chain carries TRBV9 and TRBJ1-2, with 8 positions matching TRBD1. CDR3 length: 13 residues. V shed 4 bases, J shed 5 bases, and the junction held 4 bases outside the gene matches. CDR1 is SGDLS, CDR2 YYNGEE, per germline. The CDR3 is CASSLGQDYGYTF. The CDR3 coding sequence is TGTGCCAGCAGCTTGGGACAGGATTATGGCTACACCTTC.

V and J are TRBV7-9 and TRBJ2-7, with 7 bases fitting TRBD1. Germline assignment: CDR1 SEHNR and CDR2 FQNEAQ (reference sequence). Unmatched junction bases numbered 6, after V lost 4 bases and J lost 0 bases. The CDR3 spans 15 residues. CDR3 coding DNA: TGTGCCAGCAGCTCCACGGGACAGCTCTCCTACGAGCAGTACTTC. As protein: CASSSTGQLSYEQYF.

The chain uses TRBV4-1 and TRBJ2-7, with D possibly matching TRBD2 (5 bases). The CDR3 consists of 15 residues. Germline CDR1 MGHRA, CDR2 YSYEKL. Trimming shortened V by 4 bases and J by 3 bases, and 16 bases separated the two germline ends. Here the CDR3 DNA reads TGCGCCAGCAGCCGTCGAGTGGAGGACTTCTACGAGCAGTACTTC. Protein sequence: CASSRRVEDFYEQYF.

The rearrangement joins TRBV11-3 to TRBJ2-1, with 7 bases identical to TRBD2. Germline V gives CDR1 SGHNT, CDR2 YENEEA. The CDR3 has 13 residues. V shed 1 base, J shed 6 bases, and the junction held 0 bases outside the gene matches. CDR3 sequence: CASSLAGGNEQFF. CDR3 sequence (DNA): TGTGCCAGCAGCTTAGCGGGGGGCAATGAGCAGTTCTTC.

The DNA of the CDR3 is TGTGCCAGCAGTTCTCGATCCGCAGGGGTTCGGGGCGAGCAGTACTTC. As protein: CASSSRSAGVRGEQYF. The chain couples TRBV27 to TRBJ2-7; tentatively, D is TRBD1 (6 bases). The CDR3 loop spans 16 amino acids. The germline V and J ends were trimmed by 4 bases and 6 bases, with 22 bases remaining between them. Germline V gives CDR1 MNHEY, CDR2 SMNVEV (reference sequence).

V is TRBV9 and J is TRBJ2-1; 9 bases fit TRBD2. V was pared by 4 bases and J by 0 bases, with 8 bases of the junction left unmatched. Per germline, CDR1 SGDLS and CDR2 YYNGEE. The CDR3 length is 17 residues. The CDR3 coding sequence is TGTGCCAGCAGCAATACTGTAGCGGGGGACTCCTACAATGAGCAGTTCTTC. Its protein product is CASSNTVAGDSYNEQFF.

This clone was recorded only once. J is TRBJ2-1 and V is TRBV4-3; D is perhaps TRBD1 (8 bases). Germline values: CDR1 LGHNA, CDR2 YSLEER. The CDR3 runs 15 residues. V gave up 0 bases and J gave up 10 bases, with 16 bases separating them. The CDR3 sequence is CASSQDLYRGGEQFF. CDR3 coding DNA: TGCGCCAGCAGCCAAGATCTTTACAGGGGGGGGGAGCAGTTCTTC.

CDR3 coding DNA: TGTGCCAGCAGCCGGGACAGCGATGGAGGCTACGAGCAGTACTTC. It encodes CASSRDSDGGYEQYF. The chain recombines TRBV2 with TRBJ2-7, with TRBD1 matching 7 bases. Germline V gene data show CDR1 as SNHLY and CDR2 as FYNNEI. V lost 6 bases and J lost 3; bases outside the gene matches: 11. The CDR3 consists of 15 residues.

This chain links TRBV5-6 with TRBJ2-7, with D possibly being TRBD1 (5 bases). CDR1 and CDR2 from the germline V gene are SGHDT and YYEEEE. V lost 1 base and J lost 1, with 6 bases in between. The CDR3 has 13 residues. The CDR3 spells CASSLRQSYEQYF. The CDR3 bases are TGTGCCAGCAGCTTGAGACAGTCCTACGAGCAGTACTTC.

This chain joins TRBV19 and TRBJ2-1, with D possibly being TRBD1 or TRBD2 (5 bases each). Trimming cost V 0 bases and J 4 bases, with 16 bases left between them. From germline, CDR1 is LNHDA and CDR2 SQIVND (reference sequence). The CDR3 has 17 amino acids. Here the CDR3 reads CASSIEVPGTGYNEQFF. The CDR3, as DNA: TGTGCCAGTAGTATAGAGGTTCCAGGGACCGGATACAATGAGCAGTTCTTC.

This clone is a singleton in its sample. The chain links TRBV4-3 to TRBJ2-7; D might be TRBD2 (5 bases). The V gene's germline CDR1 is LGHNA and CDR2 YSLEER. Trimming took off 0 bases at V and 0 bases at J, with 12 bases between the two ends. The CDR3 runs to 16 residues. The CDR3 region has the DNA TGCGCCAGCAGCCAAGATGGTGGGGAGTCCTCCTACGAGCAGTACTTC. This encodes CASSQDGGESSYEQYF.

The chain has TRBV7-9 and TRBJ2-1; no definite D call. Germline V gene data show CDR1 as SEHNR and CDR2 as FQNEAQ (reference sequence). The CDR3 contains 10 residues. Deletions cut 3 bases from V and 8 bases from J, with 2 bases between. The DNA of the CDR3 is TGTGCCAGCAGCTTTGATGAGCAGTTCTTC. This encodes CASSFDEQFF.

The rearrangement uses TRBV5-1 and TRBJ1-2; 8 nucleotides align to TRBD1. The CDR3 has 15 residues. The junction had 3 bases not matched to a gene; V was cut back by 0 bases and J by 2 bases. The germline V gene encodes CDR1 SGHRS and CDR2 YFSETQ. The CDR3 loop reads CASSLGDRTNYGYTF. CDR3 DNA: TGCGCCAGCAGCTTGGGGGACAGGACCAACTATGGCTACACCTTC.

The chain has TRBV7-9 and TRBJ2-1; D unclear. Germline values: CDR1 SEHNR, CDR2 FQNEAQ (reference sequence). V was cut by 5 bases and J by 0 bases, with 14 bases left in between. CDR3 length equals 16 residues. CDR3 nucleotide sequence: TGTGCCAGCAGCCCCCGCCGGGTGAGCTCCTACAATGAGCAGTTCTTC. This encodes CASSPRRVSSYNEQFF.